This entry lists 19 T cell receptor beta chains sequenced from one sample in a study of CD8+CD57+ T cells in acquired aplastic anemia. The template used for profiling TCR beta VDJ and CDR3 was genomic DNA. Each CDR3 protein gets one entry after TCRdb re-called the reads with MiXCR. The sample gives 200,000 to 250,000 distinct CDR3 sequences, almost 35% of which show up once; around 1.1% is in the top ten. Sample: sorted CD4+, CD8+, or CD8+CD57+ T cells (not recorded which) from PBMCs. These receptors were taken from a human donor in good health, serving as a control.

This clonotype was observed at least ten times. CDR3 in DNA: TGTGCCACCAGTGATTTGCGGGACGCATGGATTTGTGGCTACACCTTC. It encodes CATSDLRDAWICGYTF. This chain links TRBV24-1 with TRBJ1-2; D might be TRBD1 (5 bases). Trimming pared 0 bases from V and 7 bases from J, leaving 17 bases between. This CDR3 contains 16 residues. Germline CDR1 reads KGHDR; CDR2 reads SFDVKD.

V gene TRBV11-2 combines with J gene TRBJ1-2, with D perhaps matching TRBD1 (6 bases). There are 14 residues in the CDR3. Germline V CDR1 and CDR2: SGHAT, FQNNGV. Trimming shortened V by 6 bases and J by 7 bases, and 18 bases separated the two germline ends. The CDR3 loop reads CASRRIGGGVGYTF. The CDR3 DNA sequence: TGTGCCAGCAGACGGATAGGGGGGGGCGTTGGCTACACCTTC.

The J gene is TRBJ2-3, the V gene TRBV3-1, with D perhaps TRBD1 (5 bases). The CDR3 has 13 amino acids. Germline V gives CDR1 LGHDT, CDR2 YNNKEL (reference sequence). V lost 4 bases to trimming and J lost 6 bases, with 11 bases between them. The CDR3 sequence is CASSRWGQDTQYF. The CDR3 coding sequence is TGTGCCAGCAGCCGGTGGGGCCAGGATACGCAGTATTTT.

This clonotype appeared many times. The rearrangement uses TRBV6-1 and TRBJ1-2, with TRBD1 identical over 9 bases. J was trimmed by 4 bases and V by 11 bases; bases with no gene match: 5. The germline CDR1 and CDR2 sequences are MNHNS and SASEGT. CDR3 length: 12 residues. DNA of the CDR3: TGTGCCGGGGAGGACAGGGGCTATGGCTACACCTTC. Protein sequence: CAGEDRGYGYTF.

Of note for this clonotype: A much larger clone sits a single nucleotide away, making a read error possible. This chain links TRBV5-1 with TRBJ2-1; possible D gene TRBD2, 5 bases. Per the germline V gene, CDR1 is SGHRS and CDR2 is YFSETQ. The CDR3 is 15 residues long. Trimming took 2 bases from V and 9 from J, leaving 18 bases between them. CDR3 residues: CASSFSLVGVGEQFF. CDR3 bases: TGCGCCAGCAGCTTCTCTCTAGTGGGAGTGGGTGAGCAGTTCTTC.

This clonotype was observed at least ten times. The CDR3 DNA follows: TGCAGTGCTAGAGATCGAGTACTCAGCACAGATACGCAGTATTTT. Protein: CSARDRVLSTDTQYF. The J gene is TRBJ2-3, the V gene TRBV20-1; D gene uncertain. This CDR3 comprises 15 residues. V was cut by 0 bases and J by 0 bases, with 10 bases left in between. Germline V gene lookup returns CDR1 DFQATT and CDR2 SNEGSKA (reference sequence).

CDR3 DNA sequence: TGTGCCATCAGTGAGCAGATGCAGGGACGGACCTTC. Translating it yields CAISEQMQGRTF. The chain uses TRBV10-3 and TRBJ1-2; a possible D gene is TRBD1 (5 bases). The CDR3 spans 12 residues. Deletions cut 2 bases from V and 14 bases from J, with 15 bases between. CDR1 ENHRY and CDR2 SYGVKD come from the germline V gene.

There are many counts of this clonotype. The chain has TRBV2 and TRBJ2-3; maybe TRBD1 (6 bases). The CDR3 runs 13 residues. Germline assignment: CDR1 SNHLY and CDR2 FYNNEI. V lost 4 bases to trimming and J lost 7 bases, with 12 bases between them. CDR3 bases: TGTGCCAGCAGTGTCCCGGACAGCTATACGCAGTATTTT. Protein sequence: CASSVPDSYTQYF.

The chain recombines TRBV24-1 with TRBJ2-1, with D hard to call. The V and J ends lost 7 bases and 3 bases respectively, with 12 bases between them. The CDR3 spans 14 residues. Per germline, CDR1 KGHDR and CDR2 SFDVKD. As DNA, the CDR3 is TGTGCCACCAGCGACGGCGGATACTACAATGAGCAGTTCTTC. Translation: CATSDGGYYNEQFF.

This clonotype was counted many times. This chain links TRBV7-6 with TRBJ2-1; D ambiguous. Germline lookup yields CDR1 SGHVS and CDR2 FNYEAQ. The V end lost 6 bases, the J end lost 5 bases, and 8 bases lay between the germline ends. There are 12 residues in the CDR3. CDR3 sequence reads: CASRPANNEQFF. The CDR3, as DNA: TGTGCCAGCAGACCCGCTAACAATGAGCAGTTCTTC.

Many counts were recorded for this clonotype. The chain has TRBV3-1 and TRBJ2-3, with 10 bases that match TRBD2. The CDR3 is 15 residues long. V shed 1 base and J 5 bases; nucleotides not matched to a gene: 3. The germline gives CDR1 LGHDT, CDR2 YNNKEL (reference sequence). In DNA, the CDR3 is TGTGCCAGCAGCCAAGGGCTAGCGGGAGAAGATACGCAGTATTTT. Its protein product is CASSQGLAGEDTQYF.

This clonotype was counted ten times or more. This chain links TRBV7-9 with TRBJ2-7; the match to TRBD1 covers 7 bases. CDR3 length equals 14 residues. Looked up from germline, CDR1 is SEHNR and CDR2 is FQNEAQ (reference sequence). Losses at the gene ends were 5 bases for V and 7 bases for J; bases not matched to a gene: 11. Here the CDR3 reads CASSPGQRSWEQYF. DNA of the CDR3: TGTGCCAGCAGCCCGGGACAGAGATCGTGGGAGCAGTACTTC.

This clonotype was recorded at least ten times. This sequence joins TRBV29-1 and TRBJ1-1; no clear D gene. The V and J ends lost 4 bases and 1 base respectively, with 16 bases between them. The CDR3 spans 15 residues. Germline V gives CDR1 SQVTM, CDR2 ANQGSEA. CDR3 DNA: TGCAGCGTTGTGGAGGACCCCTTTTCGAACACTGAAGCTTTCTTT. Amino acid sequence: CSVVEDPFSNTEAFF. Supplemented by reference TRBV29-1 and TRBJ1-1, the full variable domain reads SAVISQKPSRDICQRGTSLTIQCQVDSQVTMMFWYRQQPGQSLTLIATANQGSEATYESGFVIDKFPISRPNLTFSTLTVSNMSPEDSSIYLCSVVEDPFSNTEAFFGQGTRLTVV.

The J gene is TRBJ2-2, the V gene TRBV25-1; 9 positions match TRBD2. This CDR3 is built from 19 residues. Germline CDR1 and CDR2: MGHDK and SYGVNS. With V trimmed by 5 bases and J by 1 base, 14 bases remained unmatched. The CDR3 reads CASSYNQRGADGNTGELFF. In DNA, the CDR3 is TGTGCCAGCAGTTACAACCAGCGGGGGGCCGATGGGAACACCGGGGAGCTGTTTTTT.

The V gene is TRBV7-9, the J gene TRBJ2-2; the match to TRBD2 covers 11 bases. With 2 bases clipped from V and 4 bases from J, the junction kept 6 bases outside the gene matches. The CDR3 sequence is 17 residues long. Per germline, CDR1 SEHNR and CDR2 FQNEAQ (reference sequence). The chain's CDR3 is CASSLSTSGSTTGELFF. The CDR3 DNA is TGTGCCAGCAGCTTATCAACTAGCGGGAGTACCACCGGGGAGCTGTTTTTT.

This clonotype came up many times. V and J are TRBV6-1 and TRBJ2-7; D possibly corresponds to TRBD1 (7 bases). CDR1 and CDR2 from the germline V gene are MNHNS and SASEGT. V lost 5 bases and J lost 5, with 13 bases in between. The CDR3 covers 13 residues. The CDR3 is CASSRRGHNEQYF. The CDR3 DNA sequence: TGTGCCAGCAGTAGGAGGGGGCACAACGAGCAGTACTTC.

As for this clonotype: A read error may produce the germline difference seen at one junction end. The chain has TRBV19 and TRBJ2-1; a possible D gene is TRBD2 (6 bases). Per germline, CDR1 LNHDA and CDR2 SQIVND (reference sequence). CDR3 length equals 14 residues. The CDR3 sequence is CASSSGISYNEQLF. The CDR3 coding sequence is TGTGCCAGTAGTAGCGGGATCTCCTACAATGAGCAGCTCTTC.

This clonotype has a count of ten or more. This chain joins TRBV7-3 and TRBJ1-5; TRBD1 agrees at 7 bases. The CDR3 runs to 15 residues. The V gene's germline CDR1 is SGHTA and CDR2 FQGTGA. V dropped 6 bases and J dropped 7; count of bases not matched to a gene: 12. The CDR3 protein is CASSHRGSLPQPQHF. CDR3 bases: TGTGCCAGCAGTCACAGGGGCTCCCTACCGCAGCCCCAGCATTTT.

The chain is built from TRBV5-1 and TRBJ2-3; D is tentatively TRBD1 or TRBD2 (5 bases each). CDR3 length: 15 residues. Trimming removed 5 bases from V and 8 bases from J, with 21 bases in between. The germline V gene has CDR1 SGHRS and CDR2 YFSETQ. The CDR3 sequence is CASSSVGQPGVTQYF. The CDR3 DNA reads as TGCGCCAGCAGTTCCGTCGGACAACCCGGGGTTACGCAGTATTTT.